Included here is one T cell receptor beta chain sequence, with context. This record comes from a study of blood T cell repertoires in COVID-19. Study as a whole: Samples taken during acute and convalescent COVID-19 were collected in the United States, Italy and Spain.

Per the study methods: Counts of nucleated cells, estimated from reference gene primer amplification, were obtained. The repertoire was sequenced with immunoSEQ multiplex PCR; TCRdb's copy has only in-frame clones and lacks some. That table supplies the V and J calls and clone size; D and trimming were determined from the DNA. The table records fewer than 350,000 clones, approximately 86% of them present only once. The TCR sequence derives from a man aged 40-49 years with active or convalescent COVID-19. Sequencing used peripheral blood.

The CDR3 DNA follows: TGTGCCAGTAGTATAGGACAGCTTCAGCCCCAGCATTTT. Its translation: CASSIGQLQPQHF. The chain is built from TRBV19 and TRBJ1-5; perhaps TRBD1 as D (5 bases). The V and J ends lost 1 base and 6 bases respectively, with 7 bases between them. This CDR3 is built from 13 residues. Germline CDR1 and CDR2: LNHDA and SQIVND (reference sequence).